These 5 T cell receptor beta chains were sequenced from one sample in a study of a mutant IDH1 vaccine in newly diagnosed glioma. The time point: week 11, during vaccination. The study gave 300 ug of mutant IDH1 20-mer peptide per vaccine dose, with topical imiquimod. For these TCRs, the target antigens are not known. TCRdb's copy holds only in-frame clones and misses some; the assay was immunoSEQ multiplex PCR. The sample consists of around 31,000 clones, 85% to 90% of them appearing once. Here the sequenced sample was PBMCs, taken from a glioma patient whose treatment included an IDH1 peptide vaccine. Source of these receptors: a man younger than 35 with glioma.

V usage is TRBV29-1 and J usage is TRBJ2-2; weak D call: TRBD2 (5 bases). Per the germline V gene, CDR1 is SQVTM and CDR2 is ANQGSEA. Trimming took 4 bases from V and 2 from J, leaving 11 bases between them. This CDR3 is 14 amino acids long. DNA for the CDR3: TGCAGCGTTGGGACTTTAGTAAACACCGGGGAGCTGTTTTTT. The encoded protein is CSVGTLVNTGELFF.

The gene calls are TRBV29-1 and TRBJ1-1, with 7 nucleotides matching TRBD1. Germline V lookup: CDR1 SQVTM, CDR2 ANQGSEA. The CDR3 runs to 16 residues. With V trimmed by 1 base and J by 0 bases, 8 bases remained unmatched. The CDR3 loop reads CSVEGGLGQMNTEAFF. The DNA for the CDR3 is TGCAGCGTTGAAGGGGGCTTGGGACAGATGAACACTGAAGCTTTCTTT. The full variable domain, completed using reference TRBV29-1 and TRBJ1-1, is SAVISQKPSRDICQRGTSLTIQCQVDSQVTMMFWYRQQPGQSLTLIATANQGSEATYESGFVIDKFPISRPNLTFSTLTVSNMSPEDSSIYLCSVEGGLGQMNTEAFFGQGTRLTVV.

The rearrangement uses TRBV2 and TRBJ2-2; 7 bases align to TRBD2. CDR1 SNHLY and CDR2 FYNNEI come from the germline V gene. Trimming cost V 7 bases and J 6 bases; bases outside gene matches: 8. The CDR3 spans 14 residues. This CDR3 is CASIPYREAGELFF. In DNA form, the CDR3 reads TGTGCCAGCATCCCATATCGGGAGGCCGGGGAGCTGTTTTTT.

This rearrangement joins TRBV9 to TRBJ2-4, with D perhaps being TRBD1 or TRBD2 (5 bases each). V dropped 3 bases and J dropped 10 bases, with 14 bases sitting between them. Germline assignment: CDR1 SGDLS and CDR2 YYNGEE. CDR3 length: 13 residues. The CDR3 protein is CASSGGDHRIQYF. The CDR3 DNA follows: TGTGCCAGCAGCGGTGGGGACCATAGGATTCAGTACTTC.

The rearrangement uses TRBV6-6 and TRBJ1-5; perhaps TRBD1 as D (6 bases). CDR1 is MNHNY, CDR2 SVGAGI, per germline (reference sequence). The V and J ends lost 4 bases and 4 bases respectively, with 14 bases between them. The CDR3 spans 15 residues. CDR3 nucleotide sequence: TGTGCCAGCAGTTTACAGGGCCGTACTAATCAGCCCCAGCATTTT. As protein: CASSLQGRTNQPQHF.